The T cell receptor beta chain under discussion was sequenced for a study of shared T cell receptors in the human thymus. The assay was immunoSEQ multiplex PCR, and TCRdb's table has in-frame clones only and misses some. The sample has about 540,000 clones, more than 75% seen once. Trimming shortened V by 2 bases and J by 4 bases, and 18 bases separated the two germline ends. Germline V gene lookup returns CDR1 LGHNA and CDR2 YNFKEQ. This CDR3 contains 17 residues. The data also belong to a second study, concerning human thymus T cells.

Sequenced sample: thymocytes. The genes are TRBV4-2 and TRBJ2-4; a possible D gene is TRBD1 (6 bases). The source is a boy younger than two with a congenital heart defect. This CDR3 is CASSQRLRTAGKNIQYF. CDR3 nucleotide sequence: TGTGCCAGCAGCCAACGGCTAAGGACAGCTGGAAAAAACATTCAGTACTTC.